What follows are 18 T cell receptor beta chains derived from one specimen sequenced in a study of blood T cell repertoires in COVID-19. Assay used: immunoSEQ multiplex PCR; TCRdb lists only in-frame clones, some missing. The data show 150,000 to 200,000 clones, around 83% seen once. The sequencing sample was made of PBMCs or T cells enriched from blood (not recorded which). The receptor set was obtained from a woman in her thirties or forties in a cohort exposed to, infected with or recovered from COVID-19 (not recorded which).

This clone was picked up a small number of times. Here the CDR3 reads CASSSPADRGSRQPQHF. In DNA, the CDR3 is TGTGCCAGCAGTTCCCCCGCGGACAGGGGGTCACGACAGCCCCAGCATTTT. The J gene is TRBJ1-5, the V gene TRBV28, with 10 bases identical to TRBD1. The germline gives CDR1 MDHEN, CDR2 SYDVKM. J gave up 7 bases and V 4 bases, and 13 bases lay outside the gene matches. This CDR3 contains 17 residues. The entire variable domain, with the rest obtained from reference TRBV28 and TRBJ1-5, is as follows: DVKVTQSSRYLVKRTGEKVFLECVQDMDHENMFWYRQDPGLGLRLIYFSYDVKMKEKGDIPEGYSVSREKKERFSLILESASTNQTSMYLCASSSPADRGSRQPQHFGDGTRLSIL.

This chain connects TRBV14 to TRBJ1-2; no clear D gene. The CDR3 has 14 residues. Germline CDR1 reads SGHDN; CDR2 reads FVKESK. Trimming removed 1 base from V and 8 bases from J, with 14 bases in between. Written as DNA, the CDR3 is TGTGCCAGCAGCCAAGTCCCGGGTGGAAAAGGCTACACCTTC. This translates into CASSQVPGGKGYTF.

There are a few counts of this clone. The gene calls are TRBV12-3 or TRBV12-4 and TRBJ2-5; no firm D call. CDR3 length: 12 amino acids. Between the trimmed V and J ends, which lost 6 bases and 5 bases, there was a span of 10 bases. The CDR3 is CASRPGFETQYF. As DNA, the CDR3 is TGTGCCAGCAGACCAGGCTTTGAGACCCAGTACTTC.

V gene TRBV23-1 combines with J gene TRBJ2-4; 8 bases fit TRBD1. TRBV23-1 is classed as an ORF, of uncertain function. V shed 3 bases, J shed 5 bases, and the junction held 12 bases outside the gene matches. The CDR3 runs to 17 residues. The CDR3 sequence: CASSQGYRDRSQNIQYF. DNA of the CDR3: TGCGCCAGCAGTCAGGGGTACCGGGACAGGTCCCAAAACATTCAGTACTTC.

The chain is built from TRBV29-1 and TRBJ1-1; 11 nucleotides line up with TRBD1. Germline V gene lookup returns CDR1 SQVTM and CDR2 ANQGSEA. This CDR3 comprises 14 residues. The V gene end was trimmed by 6 bases and the J gene end by 1 base; junction bases not matched to a gene: 4. In DNA, the CDR3 is TGCAGCGTCCGGACAGGGGGCACGAACACTGAAGCTTTCTTT. Translation gives CSVRTGGTNTEAFF.

V and J are TRBV9 and TRBJ2-1; D remains unclear. The V end was cut by 0 bases, the J end by 4 bases, with 8 bases between. The germline V gene has CDR1 SGDLS and CDR2 YYNGEE. This CDR3 spans 14 amino acids. The CDR3 here is CASSVASRYNEQFF. In nucleotides, the CDR3 is TGTGCCAGCAGCGTAGCTTCCCGGTACAATGAGCAGTTCTTC.

This clone was detected a few times. The chain combines TRBV19 with TRBJ2-7, with D perhaps TRBD1 (6 bases). V lost 6 bases, J lost 3 bases, and 18 bases lay in between. The CDR3 sequence is 15 residues long. Germline CDR1 LNHDA, CDR2 SQIVND (reference sequence). The CDR3 DNA follows: TGTGCCAGTAGCCCGGGACACCTACCTTACTACGAGCAGTACTTC. Translated: CASSPGHLPYYEQYF.

The V and J genes are TRBV15 and TRBJ2-6, with 10 bases matching TRBD1. V lost 3 bases and J lost 4; bases outside the gene matches: 3. Germline lookup yields CDR1 LNHNV and CDR2 YYDKDF (reference sequence). This CDR3 has 16 amino acids. CDR3 loop: CATSSGTGDGANVLTF. CDR3 bases: TGTGCCACCAGCAGTGGGACAGGGGACGGGGCCAACGTCCTGACTTTC.

V usage is TRBV27 and J usage is TRBJ1-1, with 11 positions matching TRBD1. CDR1 and CDR2 from the germline V gene are MNHEY and SMNVEV (reference sequence). With 5 bases clipped from V and 4 bases from J, the junction kept 15 bases outside the gene matches. The CDR3 has 18 residues. CDR3 bases: TGTGCCAGCAGTCCTCCCCACCGGGACAGGGGGGTCGGCACTGAAGCTTTCTTT. This sequence encodes CASSPPHRDRGVGTEAFF.

The rearrangement links TRBV2 to TRBJ1-6; no clear D gene. Between the trimmed V and J ends, which lost 2 bases and 7 bases, there was a span of 12 bases. This CDR3 spans 15 amino acids. Germline CDR1 reads SNHLY; CDR2 reads FYNNEI. The CDR3 protein is CASSERGSGNSPLHF. The CDR3 region has the DNA TGTGCCAGCAGTGAACGAGGGAGCGGGAATTCACCCCTCCACTTT.

The gene calls are TRBV7-2 and TRBJ2-7; 12 bases are a match to TRBD2. V was clipped by 3 bases and J by 4 bases; unmatched bases: 4. Per the germline V gene, CDR1 is SGHTA and CDR2 is FQGNSA. The CDR3 has 15 amino acids. Here the CDR3 reads CASSFRLAGVYEQYF. The CDR3 DNA reads TGTGCCAGCAGCTTCCGACTAGCGGGAGTTTACGAGCAGTACTTC.

This sequence joins TRBV7-9 and TRBJ1-3; D gene unclear. Germline values: CDR1 SEHNR, CDR2 FQNEAQ (reference sequence). The CDR3 extends over 12 amino acids. V was cut by 1 base and J by 7 bases, with 5 bases left in between. This CDR3 is CASSLGGNTIYF. The CDR3 DNA is TGTGCCAGCAGCTTAGGCGGGAACACCATATATTTT.

The gene calls are TRBV18 and TRBJ2-3; TRBD2 matches at 7 bases. This CDR3 comprises 16 residues. The germline gives CDR1 KGHSH, CDR2 LQKENI. V lost 5 bases to trimming and J lost 3 bases; unmatched junction nucleotides: 11. The DNA for the CDR3 is TGTGCCAGCTCAGAATTACTAGCGAAAAGGACAGATACGCAGTATTTT. Translation: CASSELLAKRTDTQYF. Drawing the rest from reference TRBV18 and TRBJ2-3, the complete variable domain is NAGVMQNPRHLVRRRGQEARLRCSPMKGHSHVYWYRQLPEEGLKFMVYLQKENIIDESGMPKERFSAEFPKEGPSILRIQQVVRGDSAAYFCASSELLAKRTDTQYFGPGTRLTVL.

The chain links TRBV27 to TRBJ2-7, with 7 bases that match TRBD2. Germline CDR1 is MNHEY and CDR2 is SMNVEV (reference sequence). The CDR3 length is 16 residues. The trim removed 7 bases at V and 0 bases at J, leaving 12 bases unmatched. The CDR3 reads CASTRRAGLHSYEQYF. The CDR3 region has the DNA TGTGCCAGCACCCGAAGAGCGGGACTACACTCCTACGAGCAGTACTTC.

This chain links TRBV4-1 with TRBJ2-7; 8 nucleotides align to TRBD2. Germline loops: CDR1 MGHRA, CDR2 YSYEKL. The CDR3 runs 16 residues. J was trimmed by 5 bases and V by 1 base; bases with no gene match: 10. The chain's CDR3 is CASSQVPGGAPDEQYF. The CDR3 DNA follows: TGCGCCAGCAGCCAAGTTCCCGGGGGGGCTCCGGACGAGCAGTACTTC.

This clone is a singleton in its sample. This rearrangement joins TRBV27 to TRBJ2-1, with D perhaps matching TRBD1 (7 bases). The CDR3 runs 16 residues. Trimming took off 4 bases at V and 8 bases at J, with 21 bases between the two ends. Germline V gene data show CDR1 as MNHEY and CDR2 as SMNVEV (reference sequence). Written as DNA, the CDR3 is TGTGCCAGCAGTTCCCTCCGGTGGCAGGGGGGTGATGAGCAGTTCTTC. It translates to CASSSLRWQGGDEQFF.

The V gene is TRBV6-5, the J gene TRBJ2-5; tentatively, D is TRBD2 (7 bases). Germline-derived CDR1 and CDR2 are MNHEY and SVGAGI. The V end was cut by 4 bases, the J end by 2 bases, with 17 bases between. This CDR3 comprises 16 residues. The CDR3 coding sequence is TGTGCCAGCAGTTCAAGGGGGGGTTGGGAGCAAGAGACCCAGTACTTC. Translating it yields CASSSRGGWEQETQYF.

Worth noting for this clone: The same CDR3 is also encoded by other DNA sequences in this sample. DNA for the CDR3: TGTGCCAGCAGCCAAGGGACAGGGGATCAGGAGACCCAGTACTTC. The encoded protein is CASSQGTGDQETQYF. The J gene is TRBJ2-5, the V gene TRBV3-1 (or the pseudogene TRBV3-2), with TRBD1 identical over 9 bases. Losses at the gene ends were 1 base for V and 5 bases for J; bases not matched to a gene: 5. From germline, CDR1 is LGHDT and CDR2 YNNKEL (reference sequence). The CDR3 contains 15 residues.